These T cell receptor beta chains were read from a single sample in a study of T-cell memory formation after mild COVID-19. Each CDR3 protein is one row after TCRdb ran MiXCR on the 5' RACE reads. The sample carries about 190,000 distinct CDR3 sequences, around 20% recorded once. The specimen sequenced was PBMCs or a T cell subset sorted from them (not recorded which). The receptors come from an adult woman who had mild COVID-19 (a few samples of this study predate the infection). Cell type and time point are not known. Both conserved end residues are part of each CDR3. A D gene is named only where the DNA matches it firmly. Clone size is stated in some rows and not others, as once, few, many or a class when expanded.

j_gene,d_gene,v_gene,len,abundance,CDR3aa,CDR3nt
TRBJ2-2,TRBD1,TRBV7-6,14,few,CASSRDRITGELFF,TGTGCCAGCAGCCGGGACAGGATAACCGGGGAGCTGTTTTTT
TRBJ1-1,.,TRBV6-6,13,few,CASSRGELTEAFF,TGTGCCAGCAGTCGCGGGGAACTCACTGAAGCTTTCTTT
TRBJ2-5,.,TRBV7-2,16,.,CASSSQPLVIQETQYF,TGTGCCAGCAGCTCGCAACCCCTAGTTATCCAAGAGACCCAGTACTTC
TRBJ2-7,.,TRBV5-5,14,few,CASSLGQGYYEQYF,TGTGCCAGCAGCTTGGGGCAGGGTTACTACGAGCAGTACTTC
TRBJ1-1,.,TRBV20-1,13,few,CSASGVINTEAFF,TGCAGTGCATCAGGGGTGATTAACACTGAAGCTTTCTTT
TRBJ2-7,TRBD1,TRBV18,16,few,CASSPIGTGATYEQYF,TGTGCCAGCTCACCAATAGGGACAGGCGCTACCTACGAGCAGTACTTC
TRBJ1-1,TRBD1,TRBV5-1,17,.,CASSPRSRTGKNTEAFF,TGCGCCAGCAGCCCCCGGTCAAGGACAGGGAAGAACACTGAAGCTTTCTTT
TRBJ1-1,.,TRBV4-2,13,.,CASSQDLKSAAFF,TGTGCCAGCAGCCAAGATCTCAAGTCGGCGGCTTTCTTT
TRBJ2-2,.,TRBV9,15,.,CASSVDGVNTGELFF,TGTGCCAGCAGCGTAGATGGCGTGAACACCGGGGAGCTGTTTTTT
TRBJ2-7,.,TRBV3-1,14,.,CASSHTRETYEQYF,TGTGCCAGCAGTCACACTAGGGAGACCTACGAGCAGTACTTC
TRBJ1-1,TRBD1,TRBV27,13,.,CASKGQMNTEAFF,TGTGCCAGCAAGGGACAGATGAACACTGAAGCTTTCTTT
TRBJ1-5,.,TRBV12-3/TRBV12-4,13,.,CASSLGFNQPQHF,TGTGCCAGCAGTTTGGGGTTCAATCAGCCCCAGCATTTT
TRBJ2-7,.,TRBV21-1,12,.,CAFPGGTYEQYF,TGTGCCTTTCCAGGGGGCACCTACGAGCAGTACTTC
TRBJ2-7,.,TRBV6-6,11,few,CASSDYYEQYF,TGTGCCAGCAGTGACTACTACGAGCAGTACTTC
TRBJ2-1,.,TRBV11-2,12,.,CASSSPHNEQFF,TGTGCCAGCAGCTCTCCGCACAATGAGCAGTTCTTC
TRBJ1-5,TRBD1,TRBV18,15,.,CASSPPGTGSQPQHF,TGTGCCAGCTCACCACCGGGGACAGGGAGTCAGCCCCAGCATTTT
TRBJ2-2,.,TRBV9,17,.,CASSLLPGTAGTGELFF,TGTGCCAGCAGCCTCTTACCCGGGACGGCCGGAACCGGGGAGCTGTTTTTT
TRBJ2-7,.,TRBV5-6,16,many,CASSLRLMGGSNEQYF,TGTGCCAGCAGCTTGAGGCTAATGGGCGGTTCCAACGAGCAGTACTTC
TRBJ2-3,.,TRBV14,17,.,CASSQVTGVWGTDTQYF,TGTGCCAGCAGCCAAGTTACTGGAGTATGGGGCACAGATACGCAGTATTTT
TRBJ2-2,.,TRBV6-4,15,.,CASSATGKVTGELFF,TGTGCCAGCAGTGCTACAGGGAAAGTAACCGGGGAGCTGTTTTTT
TRBJ1-4,.,TRBV20-1,12,few,CSANRANEKLFF,TGCAGTGCTAACAGGGCTAATGAAAAACTGTTTTTT
TRBJ2-7,.,TRBV5-1,14,.,CASSLVGLPYEQYF,TGCGCCAGCAGCTTGGTAGGACTCCCCTACGAGCAGTACTTC
TRBJ2-6,TRBD1,TRBV30,17,.,CAWRRTGKSSGANVLTF,TGTGCCTGGAGGCGGACAGGGAAGTCCTCTGGGGCCAACGTCCTGACTTTC
TRBJ1-5,.,TRBV19,13,.,CASSIQVDQPQHF,TGTGCCAGTAGTATTCAGGTGGATCAGCCCCAGCATTTT
TRBJ2-1,.,TRBV25-1,17,few,CASRPSGGTAHYNEQFF,TGTGCCAGCAGGCCCTCGGGGGGGACAGCCCATTACAATGAGCAGTTCTTC
TRBJ1-3,TRBD1,TRBV7-9,13,.,CASSLEGTTGGYF,TGTGCCAGCAGCTTAGAGGGAACGACAGGGGGATATTTT
TRBJ2-1,TRBD1,TRBV2,15,.,CASRSGQGRYNEQFF,TGTGCCAGCAGATCGGGACAGGGGCGCTACAATGAGCAGTTCTTC
TRBJ1-2,.,TRBV5-1,13,few,CASSQDNNYGYTF,TGCGCCAGCAGCCAGGACAACAACTATGGCTACACCTTC
TRBJ1-2,.,TRBV5-6,12,.,CASRSRQWLDTF,TGTGCCAGCAGATCCCGACAGTGGCTAGACACCTTC
TRBJ1-2,.,TRBV7-2,12,.,CASSLTGYGYTF,TGTGCCAGCAGCCTTACGGGTTATGGCTACACCTTC
TRBJ2-2,.,TRBV7-9,15,few,CASIKGTLQTGELFF,TGTGCCAGCATCAAGGGTACTCTGCAGACCGGGGAGCTGTTTTTT
TRBJ2-7,.,TRBV20-1,12,.,CSARRGFYEQYF,TGCAGTGCTAGGAGGGGGTTCTACGAGCAGTACTTC
TRBJ2-1,TRBD1,TRBV28,14,once,CASRGQGTYNEQFF,TGTGCCAGCAGGGGACAGGGGACCTACAATGAGCAGTTCTTC
TRBJ2-2,.,TRBV5-6,16,.,CASSLALERNTGELFF,TGTGCCAGCAGCTTGGCCCTAGAACGGAACACCGGGGAGCTGTTTTTT
TRBJ1-2,TRBD1,TRBV7-2,16,.,CASSSMGQGDGYGYTF,TGTGCCAGCAGCTCTATGGGACAGGGGGATGGCTATGGCTACACCTTC
TRBJ1-3,TRBD1,TRBV5-6,18,.,CASSRRVTGRSTGNTIYF,TGTGCCAGCAGCAGACGGGTGACAGGGAGATCTACTGGAAACACCATATATTTT
TRBJ2-1,TRBD2,TRBV11-2,14,many,CASSLDRGGNEQFF,TGTGCCAGCAGCTTAGACCGGGGGGGTAATGAGCAGTTCTTC
TRBJ2-7,.,TRBV12-3/TRBV12-4,16,few,CASSPYGGRFDYEQYF,TGTGCCAGCAGTCCCTACGGGGGAAGGTTCGACTACGAGCAGTACTTC
TRBJ2-4,TRBD1,TRBV7-2,20,.,CASSPGTGQGRVEAKNIQYF,TGTGCCAGCAGCCCCGGGACGGGACAGGGCCGGGTGGAGGCCAAAAACATTCAGTACTTC
TRBJ2-5,TRBD1,TRBV7-2,14,.,CASSLRDRQETQYF,TGTGCCAGCAGCTTACGGGACAGACAAGAGACCCAGTACTTC
TRBJ2-2,.,TRBV7-2,15,.,CASSFAGGNTGELFF,TGTGCCAGCAGCTTTGCCGGGGGCAACACCGGGGAGCTGTTTTTT
TRBJ2-7,.,TRBV5-1,19,few,CASSFVSFLSGRVSYEQYF,TGCGCCAGCAGCTTTGTTTCTTTTCTTTCGGGCAGAGTCTCCTACGAGCAGTACTTC
TRBJ2-7,.,TRBV7-2,12,.,CASALSAYEQYF,TGTGCCAGCGCCCTCTCGGCCTACGAGCAGTACTTC
TRBJ2-7,TRBD2,TRBV5-1,16,.,CASSAGLAGGSGEQYF,TGCGCCAGCAGCGCGGGACTAGCGGGGGGAAGTGGCGAGCAGTACTTC
TRBJ1-2,.,TRBV7-2,13,.,CASSPQANYGYTF,TGTGCCAGCAGCCCTCAGGCTAACTATGGCTACACCTTC
TRBJ2-1,TRBD2,TRBV5-1,14,few,CASSRSVGRGEQFF,TGCGCCAGCAGCCGGTCTGTAGGGCGGGGGGAGCAGTTCTTC
TRBJ2-1,TRBD2,TRBV4-2,15,.,CASSQAGAGGNEQFF,TGTGCCAGCAGCCAAGCAGGAGCGGGAGGCAATGAGCAGTTCTTC
TRBJ2-5,.,TRBV6-1,14,.,CASRQRGGGETQYF,TGTGCCAGCAGACAGCGGGGAGGGGGAGAGACCCAGTACTTC
TRBJ1-1,.,TRBV6-4,14,many,CASRVDSLNTEAFF,TGTGCCAGCAGGGTCGATTCCTTGAACACTGAAGCTTTCTTT
TRBJ1-4,.,TRBV6-2/TRBV6-3,12,.,CASSKERVVLFF,TGTGCCAGCAGCAAGGAGAGGGTCGTACTGTTTTTT